A selection of T cell receptor beta chains follows, all from one sample in a study of blood T cell repertoires in COVID-19. This table comes from immunoSEQ multiplex PCR, and its TCRdb copy is limited to in-frame clones, with some not included. The sample has about 210,000 clones, over 75% seen once. Material for sequencing was PBMCs or T cells enriched from blood (not recorded which). The receptors were sampled from a man aged 25 to 40 in a cohort exposed to, infected with or recovered from COVID-19 (not recorded which). The CDR3 runs from the conserved cysteine through the conserved F or W. Each record gives: D gene, J gene, V gene, clone size, CDR3 protein, CDR3 DNA. A D gene is named only where the DNA matches it firmly. Part of the rows lack a size; the others show once, few, many or a class for expanded clones.

d_gene: .; j_gene: TRBJ1-1; v_gene: TRBV11-2; abundance: .; CDR3aa: CASSLLRLQMNTEAFF; CDR3nt: TGTGCCAGCAGCTTATTGAGACTACAGATGAACACTGAAGCTTTCTTT
d_gene: TRBD1; j_gene: TRBJ1-2; v_gene: TRBV9; abundance: once; CDR3aa: CASSPRTGSNYGYTF; CDR3nt: TGTGCCAGCAGCCCTCGGACAGGGTCTAACTATGGCTACACCTTC
d_gene: TRBD2; j_gene: TRBJ2-3; v_gene: TRBV9; abundance: .; CDR3aa: CASSVTSGFTDTQYF; CDR3nt: TGTGCCAGCAGCGTAACTAGCGGATTCACAGATACGCAGTATTTT
d_gene: TRBD2; j_gene: TRBJ2-7; v_gene: TRBV10-2; abundance: .; CDR3aa: CASRGLAGSGEQYF; CDR3nt: TGCGCCAGCAGGGGACTAGCGGGATCAGGCGAGCAGTACTTC
d_gene: TRBD1; j_gene: TRBJ1-4; v_gene: TRBV2; abundance: .; CDR3aa: CASSSRQGTNEKLFF; CDR3nt: TGTGCCAGCAGTAGCCGACAGGGAACTAATGAAAAACTGTTTTTT
d_gene: .; j_gene: TRBJ1-5; v_gene: TRBV6-2/TRBV6-3; abundance: once; CDR3aa: CASSRAQPFYPADQPQHF; CDR3nt: TGTGCCAGCAGCCGTGCGCAGCCATTTTACCCAGCGGATCAGCCCCAGCATTTT
d_gene: TRBD1; j_gene: TRBJ2-5; v_gene: TRBV9; abundance: many; CDR3aa: CASSFSGGGMRETQYF; CDR3nt: TGTGCCAGCAGCTTTTCAGGGGGCGGGATGAGAGAGACCCAGTACTTC
d_gene: .; j_gene: TRBJ2-3; v_gene: TRBV4-2; abundance: .; CDR3aa: CASSHRDPSTDTQYF; CDR3nt: TGTGCCAGCAGCCACCGGGATCCTAGCACAGATACGCAGTATTTT
d_gene: .; j_gene: TRBJ2-1; v_gene: TRBV12-3/TRBV12-4; abundance: .; CDR3aa: CASRTGSYNEQFF; CDR3nt: TGTGCCAGCAGGACGGGCTCCTACAATGAGCAGTTCTTC
d_gene: .; j_gene: TRBJ1-1; v_gene: TRBV28; abundance: .; CDR3aa: CASSNRDPNTEAFF; CDR3nt: TGTGCCAGCAGTAACAGGGACCCGAACACTGAAGCTTTCTTT
d_gene: TRBD2; j_gene: TRBJ2-2; v_gene: TRBV18; abundance: .; CDR3aa: CASSRALGLAGSTGRTGELFF; CDR3nt: TGTGCCAGCTCACGAGCATTGGGACTAGCGGGATCTACCGGGAGAACCGGGGAGCTGTTTTTT
d_gene: .; j_gene: TRBJ1-6; v_gene: TRBV5-1; abundance: few; CDR3aa: CASSLRGNSPLHF; CDR3nt: TGCGCCAGCAGTCTTAGGGGTAATTCACCCCTCCACTTT
d_gene: .; j_gene: TRBJ2-5; v_gene: TRBV28; abundance: .; CDR3aa: CASSSPPTGKETQYF; CDR3nt: TGTGCCAGCAGTTCCCCCCCGACAGGCAAAGAGACCCAGTACTTC
d_gene: .; j_gene: TRBJ1-5; v_gene: TRBV15; abundance: once; CDR3aa: CATSRDQGSGQPQHF; CDR3nt: TGTGCCACCAGCAGAGATCAGGGTTCCGGTCAGCCCCAGCATTTT
d_gene: TRBD1; j_gene: TRBJ1-1; v_gene: TRBV5-5; abundance: .; CDR3aa: CASSLFRTGTNTEAFF; CDR3nt: TGTGCCAGCAGCTTGTTCCGGACAGGGACGAACACTGAAGCTTTCTTT
d_gene: TRBD2; j_gene: TRBJ2-3; v_gene: TRBV5-6; abundance: .; CDR3aa: CASSIGLAYLSTDTQYF; CDR3nt: TGTGCCAGCAGCATTGGACTAGCGTATCTCAGCACAGATACGCAGTATTTT
d_gene: .; j_gene: TRBJ2-7; v_gene: TRBV19; abundance: .; CDR3aa: CASSMAPSGGEQYF; CDR3nt: TGTGCCAGTAGTATGGCCCCTTCCGGCGGCGAGCAGTACTTC